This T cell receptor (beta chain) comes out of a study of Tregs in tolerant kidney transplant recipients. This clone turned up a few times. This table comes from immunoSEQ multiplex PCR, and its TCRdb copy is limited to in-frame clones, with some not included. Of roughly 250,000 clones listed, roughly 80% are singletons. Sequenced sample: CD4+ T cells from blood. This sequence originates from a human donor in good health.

This chain's CDR3 is CASSDPGAGAGETQYF. In nucleotides, the CDR3 is TGTGCCAGCAGTGACCCCGGTGCGGGAGCGGGGGAGACCCAGTACTTC. This chain uses TRBV25-1 with TRBJ2-5; 7 nucleotides agree with TRBD2. The V and J ends lost 3 bases and 5 bases, in that order; junction bases with no gene match: 12. The CDR3 has 16 amino acids. Germline-derived CDR1 and CDR2 are MGHDK and SYGVNS.